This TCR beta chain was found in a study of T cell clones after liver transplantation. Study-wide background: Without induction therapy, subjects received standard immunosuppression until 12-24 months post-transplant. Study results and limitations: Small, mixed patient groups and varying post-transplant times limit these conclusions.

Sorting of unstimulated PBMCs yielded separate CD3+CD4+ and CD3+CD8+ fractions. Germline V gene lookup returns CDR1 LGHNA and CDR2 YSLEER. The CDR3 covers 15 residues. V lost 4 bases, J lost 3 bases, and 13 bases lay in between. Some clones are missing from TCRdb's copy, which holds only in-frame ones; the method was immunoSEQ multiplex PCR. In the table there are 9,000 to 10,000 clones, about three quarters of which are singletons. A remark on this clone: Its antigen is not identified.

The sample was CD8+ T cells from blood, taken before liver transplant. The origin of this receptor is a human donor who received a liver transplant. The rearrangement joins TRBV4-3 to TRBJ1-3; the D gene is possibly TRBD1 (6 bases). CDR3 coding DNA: TGCGCCAGCAGCCCCATTTGGGGGCTTGGAAACACCATATATTTT. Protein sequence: CASSPIWGLGNTIYF.